Listed here are 4 T cell receptor beta chains from one sample, sequenced in a study of blood T cell repertoires in COVID-19. Sequenced by immunoSEQ multiplex PCR; TCRdb stores in-frame clones only, minus some. Here the sample spans about 170,000 clones, roughly 84% being singletons. Sample: peripheral blood. These TCRs come from a man of 80 years or more with COVID-19, enrolled during active disease.

This chain joins TRBV4-1 and TRBJ1-2, with 7 nucleotides matching TRBD1. Germline loops: CDR1 MGHRA, CDR2 YSYEKL. This CDR3 is built from 17 residues. V lost 4 bases, J lost 4 bases, and 15 bases stayed unmatched. For the CDR3, the DNA is TGCGCCAGCAGCCTAGAGCCACAGGGGCGCTCTCCCTATGGCTACACCTTC. Residues: CASSLEPQGRSPYGYTF.

The gene calls are TRBV7-2 and TRBJ1-1, with 9 bases matching TRBD1. CDR1 SGHTA and CDR2 FQGNSA come from the germline V gene. Germline trimming cut 3 bases from V and 7 bases from J; bases unmatched to any gene: 6. The CDR3 is 14 amino acids. CDR3 residues: CASSLGQGYGEAFF. The CDR3 DNA follows: TGTGCCAGCAGCTTGGGACAGGGCTACGGTGAAGCTTTCTTT.

About this clone: This same CDR3 is encoded by further DNA sequences in the sample. The chain carries TRBV19 and TRBJ2-1; 8 positions agree with TRBD2. The V gene's germline CDR1 is LNHDA and CDR2 SQIVND (reference sequence). The CDR3 covers 15 residues. The V segment lost 6 bases and the J segment 3 bases; nucleotides outside the gene matches: 7. The CDR3 sequence is CASSRGGGVYNEQFF. CDR3 nucleotides: TGTGCCAGTAGCCGGGGGGGAGGGGTCTACAATGAGCAGTTCTTC.

The J gene is TRBJ1-4, the V gene TRBV18, with 10 bases fitting TRBD1. The CDR3 covers 15 residues. Germline V CDR1 and CDR2: KGHSH, LQKENI. Trimming cost V 3 bases and J 10 bases; bases outside gene matches: 8. The CDR3, as DNA: TGTGCCAGCTCACCGACTGGGACAGGGGTAGGAAAACTGTTTTTT. It translates to CASSPTGTGVGKLFF.